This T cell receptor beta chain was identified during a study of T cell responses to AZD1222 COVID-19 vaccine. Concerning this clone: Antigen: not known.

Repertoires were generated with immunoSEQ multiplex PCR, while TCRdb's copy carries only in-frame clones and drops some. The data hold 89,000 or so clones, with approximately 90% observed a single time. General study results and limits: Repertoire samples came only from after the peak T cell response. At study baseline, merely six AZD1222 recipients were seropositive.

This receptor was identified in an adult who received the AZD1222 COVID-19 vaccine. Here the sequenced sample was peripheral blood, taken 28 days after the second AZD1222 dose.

The CDR3 loop is CASRRDRGLYGYTF. The CDR3 DNA follows: TGTGCCAGCAGAAGGGACAGGGGGCTCTATGGCTACACCTTC. V usage is TRBV2 and J usage is TRBJ1-2, with 12 bases aligning to TRBD1. There are 14 residues in the CDR3. V shed 6 bases and J 4 bases; nucleotides not matched to a gene: 3. Looked up from germline, CDR1 is SNHLY and CDR2 is FYNNEI.